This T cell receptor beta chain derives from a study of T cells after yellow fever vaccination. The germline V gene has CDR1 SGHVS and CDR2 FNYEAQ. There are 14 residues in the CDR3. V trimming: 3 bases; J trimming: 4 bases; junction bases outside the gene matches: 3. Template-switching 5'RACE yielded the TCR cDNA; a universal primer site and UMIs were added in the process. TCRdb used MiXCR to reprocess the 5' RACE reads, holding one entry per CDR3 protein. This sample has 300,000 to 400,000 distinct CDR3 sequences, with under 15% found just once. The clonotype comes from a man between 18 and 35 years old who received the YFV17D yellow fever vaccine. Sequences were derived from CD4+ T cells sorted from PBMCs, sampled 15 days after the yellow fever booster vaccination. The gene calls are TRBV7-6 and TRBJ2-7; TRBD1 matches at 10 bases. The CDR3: CASSLTGGEYEQYF. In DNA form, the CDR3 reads TGTGCCAGCAGCTTGACAGGGGGCGAGTACGAGCAGTACTTC.